This section outlines one T cell receptor beta chain sequence together with its context. As yet, its antigen is unknown. The data stem from a study of cytomegalovirus exposure and HLA in healthy donors. CDR1 ENHRY and CDR2 SYGVKD come from the germline V gene. V gave up 6 bases and J gave up 0 bases, with 9 bases separating them. The CDR3 runs to 15 residues. Points from the study as a whole: Reportedly, HLA-A and HLA-B alleles of most subjects were accurately predicted from TCR beta. Sequencing artifact likely explains a cluster of highly shared sequence variants. In a later analysis, most CMV-associated TCR beta chains appeared HLA-restricted.

Everyone who donated was a healthy bone marrow donor. The PCR employed 60 Vbeta primers together with 13 Jbeta primers. Using immunoSEQ multiplex PCR, the repertoire was profiled, and TCRdb retains in-frame clones only, with some absent. Of approximately 140,000 clones listed, about four fifths are singletons. The chain links TRBV10-3 to TRBJ1-6, with a possible D match to TRBD1 (6 bases). This receptor was obtained from a man aged 50 to 59 in good health and CMV-seropositive. Sequenced input: PBMCs. The CDR3: CAIRQGVSYNSPLHF. CDR3 in DNA: TGTGCCATCAGACAGGGAGTCTCCTATAATTCACCCCTCCACTTT.